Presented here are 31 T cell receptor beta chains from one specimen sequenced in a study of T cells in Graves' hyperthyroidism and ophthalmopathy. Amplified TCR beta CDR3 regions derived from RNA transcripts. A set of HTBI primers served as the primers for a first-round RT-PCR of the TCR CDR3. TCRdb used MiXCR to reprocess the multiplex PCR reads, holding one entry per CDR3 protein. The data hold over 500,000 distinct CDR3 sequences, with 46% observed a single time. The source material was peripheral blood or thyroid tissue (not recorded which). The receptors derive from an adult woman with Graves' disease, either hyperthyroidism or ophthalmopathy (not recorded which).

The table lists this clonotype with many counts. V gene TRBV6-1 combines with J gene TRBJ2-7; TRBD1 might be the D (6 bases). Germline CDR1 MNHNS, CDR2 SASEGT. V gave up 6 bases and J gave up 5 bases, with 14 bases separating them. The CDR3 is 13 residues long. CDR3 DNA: TGTGCCAGCAGAGGTACAGGGATCCACGAGCAGTACTTC. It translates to CASRGTGIHEQYF.

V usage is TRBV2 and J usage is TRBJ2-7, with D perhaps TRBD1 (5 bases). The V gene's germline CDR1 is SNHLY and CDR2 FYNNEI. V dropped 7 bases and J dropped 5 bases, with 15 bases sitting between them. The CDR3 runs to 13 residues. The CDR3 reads CASTDDPRDEQYF. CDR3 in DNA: TGTGCCAGCACCGACGATCCCAGGGACGAGCAGTACTTC.

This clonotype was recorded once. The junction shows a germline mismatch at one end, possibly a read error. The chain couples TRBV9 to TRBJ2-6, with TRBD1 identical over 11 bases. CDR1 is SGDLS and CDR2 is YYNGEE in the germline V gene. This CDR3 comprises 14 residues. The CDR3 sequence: CASSAGQGATTEAF. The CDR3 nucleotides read TGTGCCAGCAGCGCCGGACAGGGGGCGACCACTGAAGCTTTC.

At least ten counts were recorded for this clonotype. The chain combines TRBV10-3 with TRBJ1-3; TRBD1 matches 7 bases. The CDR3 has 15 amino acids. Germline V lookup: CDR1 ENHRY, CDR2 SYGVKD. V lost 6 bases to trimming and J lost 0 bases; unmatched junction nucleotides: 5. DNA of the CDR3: TGTGCCATCAGGGAAACAGGGGACTCTGGAAACACCATATATTTT. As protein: CAIRETGDSGNTIYF.

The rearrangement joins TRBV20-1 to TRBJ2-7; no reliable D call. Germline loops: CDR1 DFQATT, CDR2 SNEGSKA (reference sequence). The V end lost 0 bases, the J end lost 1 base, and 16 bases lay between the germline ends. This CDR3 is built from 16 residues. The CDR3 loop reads CSARDRMVAVSYEQYF. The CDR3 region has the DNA TGCAGTGCTAGAGATCGGATGGTAGCAGTATCCTACGAGCAGTACTTC.

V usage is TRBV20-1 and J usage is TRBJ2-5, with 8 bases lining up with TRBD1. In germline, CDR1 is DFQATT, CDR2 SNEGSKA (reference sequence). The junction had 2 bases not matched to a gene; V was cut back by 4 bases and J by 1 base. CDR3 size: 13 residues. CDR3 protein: CSATGTGQETQYF. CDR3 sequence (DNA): TGCAGTGCTACCGGGACAGGCCAAGAGACCCAGTACTTC.

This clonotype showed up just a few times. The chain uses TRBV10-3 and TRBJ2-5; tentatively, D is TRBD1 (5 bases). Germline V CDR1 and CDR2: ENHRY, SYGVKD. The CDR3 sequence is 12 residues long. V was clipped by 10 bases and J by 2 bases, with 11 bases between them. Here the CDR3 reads CATGAQQETQYF. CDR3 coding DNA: TGTGCCACTGGGGCACAGCAAGAGACCCAGTACTTC.

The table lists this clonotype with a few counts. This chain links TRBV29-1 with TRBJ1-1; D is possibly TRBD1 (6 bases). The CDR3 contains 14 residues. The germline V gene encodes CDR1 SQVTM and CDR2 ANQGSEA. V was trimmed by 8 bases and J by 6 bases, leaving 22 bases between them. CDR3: CSFSGDPFGAEAFF. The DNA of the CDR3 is TGCAGCTTTTCAGGGGACCCCTTTGGGGCTGAAGCTTTCTTT.

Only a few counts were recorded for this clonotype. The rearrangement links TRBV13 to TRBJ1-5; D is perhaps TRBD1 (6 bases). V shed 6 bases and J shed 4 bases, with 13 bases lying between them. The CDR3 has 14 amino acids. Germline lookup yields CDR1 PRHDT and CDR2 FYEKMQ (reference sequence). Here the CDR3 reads CASSKQGLNQPQHF. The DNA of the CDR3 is TGTGCCAGCAGTAAACAGGGTCTAAATCAGCCCCAGCATTTT.

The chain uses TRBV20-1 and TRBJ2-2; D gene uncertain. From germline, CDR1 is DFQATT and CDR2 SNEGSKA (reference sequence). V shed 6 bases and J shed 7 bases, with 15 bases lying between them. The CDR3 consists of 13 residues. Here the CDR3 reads CSAAEVVGGELFF. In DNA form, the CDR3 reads TGCAGTGCCGCAGAGGTCGTCGGCGGGGAGCTGTTTTTT.

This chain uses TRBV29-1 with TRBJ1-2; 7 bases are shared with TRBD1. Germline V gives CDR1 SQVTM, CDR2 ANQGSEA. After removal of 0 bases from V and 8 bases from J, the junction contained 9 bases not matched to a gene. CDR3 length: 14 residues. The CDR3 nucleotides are TGCAGCGTTGAAGATCGCGGCAGGGGGGAGGGCTACACCTTC. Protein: CSVEDRGRGEGYTF.

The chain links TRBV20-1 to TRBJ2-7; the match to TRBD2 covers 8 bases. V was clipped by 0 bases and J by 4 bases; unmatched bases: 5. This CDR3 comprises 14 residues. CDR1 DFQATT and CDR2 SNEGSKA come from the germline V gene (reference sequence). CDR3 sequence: CSARDGRGSYEQYF. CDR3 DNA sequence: TGCAGTGCTAGAGACGGGAGGGGATCTTACGAGCAGTACTTC.

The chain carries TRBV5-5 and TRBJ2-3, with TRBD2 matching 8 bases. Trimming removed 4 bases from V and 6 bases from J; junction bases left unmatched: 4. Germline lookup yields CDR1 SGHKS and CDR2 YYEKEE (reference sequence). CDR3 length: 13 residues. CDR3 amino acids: CASSPPGGDTQYF. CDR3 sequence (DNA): TGTGCCAGCAGCCCACCGGGAGGGGATACGCAGTATTTT.

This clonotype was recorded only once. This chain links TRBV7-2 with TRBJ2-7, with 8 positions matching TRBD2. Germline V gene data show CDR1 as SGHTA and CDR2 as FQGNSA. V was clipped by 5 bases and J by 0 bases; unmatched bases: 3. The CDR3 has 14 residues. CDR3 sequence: CASSIGLASYEQYF. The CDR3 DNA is TGTGCCAGCAGCATCGGACTAGCCTCCTACGAGCAGTACTTC.

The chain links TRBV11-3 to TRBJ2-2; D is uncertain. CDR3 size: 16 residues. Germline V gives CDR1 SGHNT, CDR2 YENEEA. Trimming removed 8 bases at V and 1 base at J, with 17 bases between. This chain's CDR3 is CASSYSFRMNTGELFF. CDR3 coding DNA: TGTGCCAGCTCATACAGCTTCCGAATGAACACCGGGGAGCTGTTTTTT.

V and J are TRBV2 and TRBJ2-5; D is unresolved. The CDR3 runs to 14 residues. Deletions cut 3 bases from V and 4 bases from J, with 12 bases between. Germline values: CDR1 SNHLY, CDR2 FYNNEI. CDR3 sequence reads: CASSDSSRRETQYF. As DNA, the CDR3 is TGTGCCAGCAGTGATTCTTCGCGGCGAGAGACCCAGTACTTC.

The CDR3 loop reads CASSLPRGKETQYF. CDR3 bases: TGCGCCAGCAGCTTGCCCAGGGGGAAAGAGACCCAGTACTTC. The V gene is TRBV5-1, the J gene TRBJ2-5; the match to TRBD1 covers 7 bases. The CDR3 totals 14 residues. The germline CDR1 and CDR2 sequences are SGHRS and YFSETQ. V lost 1 base to trimming and J lost 3 bases; unmatched junction nucleotides: 3.

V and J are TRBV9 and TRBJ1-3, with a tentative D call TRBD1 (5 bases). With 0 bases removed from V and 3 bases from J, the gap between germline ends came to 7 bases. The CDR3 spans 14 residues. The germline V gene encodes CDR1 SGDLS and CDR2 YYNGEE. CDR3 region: CASSVATGGNTIYF. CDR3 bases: TGTGCCAGCAGCGTAGCCACAGGTGGAAACACCATATATTTT.

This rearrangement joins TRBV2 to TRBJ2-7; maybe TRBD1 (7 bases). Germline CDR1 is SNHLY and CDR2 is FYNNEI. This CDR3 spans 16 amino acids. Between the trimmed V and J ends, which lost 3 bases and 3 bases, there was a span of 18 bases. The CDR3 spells CASSEASAGGYYEQYF. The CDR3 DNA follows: TGTGCCAGCAGTGAGGCCTCGGCAGGGGGGTACTACGAGCAGTACTTC. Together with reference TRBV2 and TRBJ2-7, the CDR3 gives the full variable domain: EPEVTQTPSHQVTQMGQEVILRCVPISNHLYFYWYRQILGQKVEFLVSFYNNEISEKSEIFDDQFSVERPDGSNFTLKIRSTKLEDSAMYFCASSEASAGGYYEQYFGPGTRLTVT.

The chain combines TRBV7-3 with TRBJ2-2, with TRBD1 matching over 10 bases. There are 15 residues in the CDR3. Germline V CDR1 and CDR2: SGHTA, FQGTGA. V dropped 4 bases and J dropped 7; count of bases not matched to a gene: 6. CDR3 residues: CASSYGTGDVGELFF. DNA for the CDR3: TGTGCCAGCAGCTACGGGACAGGGGACGTCGGGGAGCTGTTTTTT.

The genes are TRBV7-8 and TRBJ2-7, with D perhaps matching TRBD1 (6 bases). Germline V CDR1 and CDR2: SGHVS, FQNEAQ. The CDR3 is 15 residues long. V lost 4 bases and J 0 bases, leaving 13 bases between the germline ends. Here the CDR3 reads CASSSSGTHSYEQYF. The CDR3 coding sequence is TGTGCCAGCAGCTCGTCCGGGACACACTCCTACGAGCAGTACTTC.

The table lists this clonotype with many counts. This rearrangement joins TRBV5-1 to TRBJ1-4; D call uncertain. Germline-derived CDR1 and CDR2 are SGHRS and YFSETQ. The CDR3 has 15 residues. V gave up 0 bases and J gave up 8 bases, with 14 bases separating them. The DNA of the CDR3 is TGCGCCAGCAGCTTGGCCAGCCCGAGTGGCGAAAAACTGTTTTTT. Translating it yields CASSLASPSGEKLFF.

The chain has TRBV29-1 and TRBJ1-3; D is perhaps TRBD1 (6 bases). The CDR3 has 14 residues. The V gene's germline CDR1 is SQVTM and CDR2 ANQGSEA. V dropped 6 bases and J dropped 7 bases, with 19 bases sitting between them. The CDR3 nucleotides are TGCAGCGTGGCGGAACAGGGCCAGGTCAACACCATATATTTT. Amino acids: CSVAEQGQVNTIYF.

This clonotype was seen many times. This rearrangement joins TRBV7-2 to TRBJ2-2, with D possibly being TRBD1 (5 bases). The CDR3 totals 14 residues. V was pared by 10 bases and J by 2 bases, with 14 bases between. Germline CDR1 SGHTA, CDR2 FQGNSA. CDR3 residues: CATSRTFNTGELFF. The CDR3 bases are TGTGCCACATCAAGGACATTCAACACCGGGGAGCTGTTTTTT.

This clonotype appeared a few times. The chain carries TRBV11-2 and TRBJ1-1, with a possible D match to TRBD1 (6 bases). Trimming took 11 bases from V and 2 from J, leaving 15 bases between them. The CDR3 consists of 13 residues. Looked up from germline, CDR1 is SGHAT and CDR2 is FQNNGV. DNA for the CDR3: TGTGCCGTCAGGGGTCCGTTAAACACTGAAGCTTTCTTT. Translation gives CAVRGPLNTEAFF.

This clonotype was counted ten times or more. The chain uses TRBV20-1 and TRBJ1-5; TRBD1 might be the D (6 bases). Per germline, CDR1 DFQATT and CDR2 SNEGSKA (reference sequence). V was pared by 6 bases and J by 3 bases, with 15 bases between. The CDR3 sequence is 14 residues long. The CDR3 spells CSAEHGTSNQPQHF. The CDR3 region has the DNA TGCAGTGCGGAACACGGGACATCCAATCAGCCCCAGCATTTT.

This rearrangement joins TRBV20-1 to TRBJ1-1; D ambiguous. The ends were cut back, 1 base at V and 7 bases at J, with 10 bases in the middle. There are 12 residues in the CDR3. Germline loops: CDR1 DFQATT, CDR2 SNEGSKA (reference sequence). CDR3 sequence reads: CSARAGIDEAFF. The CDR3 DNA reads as TGCAGTGCTAGAGCGGGGATCGATGAAGCTTTCTTT.

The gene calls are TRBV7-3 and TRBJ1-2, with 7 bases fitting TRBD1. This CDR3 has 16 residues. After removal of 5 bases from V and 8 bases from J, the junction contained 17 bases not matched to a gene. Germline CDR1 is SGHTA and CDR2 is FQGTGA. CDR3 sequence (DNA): TGTGCCAGCAGCCGATACAGCGACAGGGTTGCATGGGGCTACACCTTC. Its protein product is CASSRYSDRVAWGYTF.

The DNA for the CDR3 is TGCAGCGTTGAAGAGTCCACTGAAGCTTTCTTT. Translation: CSVEESTEAFF. The gene calls are TRBV29-1 and TRBJ1-1; D not certain. This CDR3 contains 11 residues. Germline loops: CDR1 SQVTM, CDR2 ANQGSEA. V lost 0 bases and J lost 4, with 3 bases in between.

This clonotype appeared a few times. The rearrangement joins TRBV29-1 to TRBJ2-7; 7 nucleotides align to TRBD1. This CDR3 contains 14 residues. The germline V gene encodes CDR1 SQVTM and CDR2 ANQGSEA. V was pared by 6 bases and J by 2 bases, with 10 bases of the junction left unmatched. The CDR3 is CSVEKGAPTYEQYF. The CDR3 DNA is TGCAGCGTCGAGAAGGGGGCGCCGACCTACGAGCAGTACTTC.

The CDR3 DNA reads as TGTGCCAGCGATGAGGTCCAGGTAGACTATGGCTACACCTTC. It yields the protein CASDEVQVDYGYTF. This chain connects TRBV7-2 to TRBJ1-2; no definite D call. CDR3 length equals 14 residues. Germline V gene sequence: CDR1 SGHTA, CDR2 FQGNSA. The ends were cut back, 8 bases at V and 3 bases at J, with 16 bases in the middle.